This T cell receptor (beta chain) was identified during a study of CD8 T cells in ankylosing spondylitis. Study-level points and caveats: Seemingly distinctive of ankylosing spondylitis blood was a TCR beta motif formed by eight highly homologous variants.

TCRdb recomputed calls from the 5' RACE reads with MiXCR, one row per CDR3 protein. The sample carries some 840,000 distinct CDR3 sequences, approximately 10% recorded once. Germline V CDR1 and CDR2: SGHTS, YDEGEE. The CDR3 runs 14 residues. Trimming left V 7 bases short and J 4 bases short, with 17 bases between. This clonotype was recorded a few times. Its target is unknown. The chain joins TRBV5-8 to TRBJ1-1; D perhaps matches TRBD1 (6 bases). This sequence originates from a male donor with ankylosing spondylitis. Sequenced material: blood, either unsorted or a sorted T cell fraction (not recorded which). For the CDR3, the DNA is TGTGCCAGCGGGGCTGGGGGCTGGGGCACTGAAGCTTTCTTT. Translation: CASGAGGWGTEAFF.